Presented here are 9 T cell receptor beta chains from one specimen sequenced in a study of blood T cells in healthy people across ages. Then a second PCR, running roughly 7 to 11 cycles, was carried out with a sample-barcoded 5' primer and a J-beta primer mix. Using its own MiXCR run on the 5' RACE reads, TCRdb lists one record per CDR3 protein. The sample has around 1.7 million distinct CDR3 sequences, 28% seen once; the top ten hold 7.7%. Sequencing was done on a sample of blood. These receptor sequences come from a woman younger than 45 in good health.

The chain links TRBV5-1 to TRBJ2-2; D gene ambiguous. The germline CDR1 and CDR2 sequences are SGHRS and YFSETQ. Trimming removed 0 bases from V and 1 base from J, with 10 bases in between. The CDR3 consists of 16 residues. For the CDR3, the DNA is TGCGCCAGCAGCTTGGAAGCCGGAAGGAACACCGGGGAGCTGTTTTTT. Protein product: CASSLEAGRNTGELFF.

This clonotype was counted a single time. CDR3 protein: CASSFSGQFYNEQYF. The CDR3 region has the DNA TGTGCCAGCAGTTTTTCGGGTCAGTTCTACAATGAGCAGTACTTC. V gene TRBV28 combines with J gene TRBJ2-1; D is uncertain. The assigned J gene may be wrong: the sequence end matches TRBJ2-7 better. CDR3 length: 15 residues. Germline loops: CDR1 MDHEN, CDR2 SYDVKM.

This clonotype occurred a few times. The chain is built from TRBV20-1 and TRBJ2-1; D call uncertain. Looked up from germline, CDR1 is DFQATT and CDR2 is SNEGSKA (reference sequence). The ends were cut back, 6 bases at V and 8 bases at J, with 11 bases in the middle. The CDR3 sequence is 11 residues long. In nucleotides, the CDR3 is TGCAGTGCCCTGGCGTTGTATGAGCAGTTCTTC. Its protein product is CSALALYEQFF.

This clonotype was seen ten or more times. The chain combines TRBV5-1 with TRBJ1-5; possibly TRBD1 for D (5 bases). V dropped 1 base and J dropped 6 bases, with 14 bases sitting between them. Germline lookup yields CDR1 SGHRS and CDR2 YFSETQ. The length of the CDR3 is 15 residues. The CDR3 nucleotides are TGCGCCAGCAGCTTGTCTGGGGCAGTGACTCAGCCCCAGCATTTT. As protein: CASSLSGAVTQPQHF.

This clonotype was picked up many times. The genes are TRBV5-5 and TRBJ1-2; perhaps TRBD1 as D (5 bases). V was pared by 4 bases and J by 9 bases, with 19 bases between. Germline V lookup: CDR1 SGHKS, CDR2 YYEKEE (reference sequence). The CDR3 totals 14 residues. CDR3 sequence: CASSPSAGPDRYTF. Written as DNA, the CDR3 is TGTGCCAGCAGCCCCTCCGCAGGGCCTGATCGCTACACCTTC. The full variable domain, completed using reference TRBV5-5 and TRBJ1-2, is DAGVTQSPTHLIKTRGQQVTLRCSPISGHKSVSWYQQVLGQGPQFIFQYYEKEERGRGNFPDRFSARQFPNYSSELNVNALLLGDSALYLCASSPSAGPDRYTFGSGTRLTVV.

The V call is TRBV7-7, the J call TRBJ1-2; D possibly corresponds to TRBD1 (5 bases). CDR1 is SSHAT, CDR2 FNYEAQ, per germline (reference sequence). The CDR3 is 17 residues long. The ends were cut back, 0 bases at V and 4 bases at J, with 18 bases in the middle. The CDR3 nucleotides are TGTGCCAGCAGCTTAGCGGGGCGGAGGGGCGTTGGCTATGGCTACACCTTC. Its protein product is CASSLAGRRGVGYGYTF.

The V call is TRBV7-9, the J call TRBJ2-2, with 13 bases lining up with TRBD2. Germline loops: CDR1 SEHNR, CDR2 FQNEAQ (reference sequence). V was clipped by 3 bases and J by 2 bases; unmatched bases: 3. There are 17 residues in the CDR3. CDR3: CASSFTSGRENTGELFF. CDR3 nucleotides: TGTGCCAGCAGCTTTACTAGCGGGAGGGAAAACACCGGGGAGCTGTTTTTT. The whole variable domain, filled in from reference TRBV7-9 and TRBJ2-2, reads DTGVSQNPRHKITKRGQNVTFRCDPISEHNRLYWYRQTLGQGPEFLTYFQNEAQLEKSRLLSDRFSAERPKGSFSTLEIQRTEQGDSAMYLCASSFTSGRENTGELFFGEGSRLTVL.

V is TRBV6-2 or TRBV6-3 and J is TRBJ2-5; unclear D gene. The CDR3 sequence is 15 residues long. The V and J ends lost 8 bases and 0 bases respectively, with 16 bases between them. CDR1 and CDR2 from the germline V gene are MNHEY and SVGEGT. CDR3 coding DNA: TGTGCCAGCCGGCCCAGCCGGGTGTACCAAGAGACCCAGTACTTC. Protein: CASRPSRVYQETQYF.

The rearrangement uses TRBV3-1 and TRBJ2-6; TRBD1 matches 12 bases. CDR1 LGHDT and CDR2 YNNKEL come from the germline V gene (reference sequence). The CDR3 length is 18 residues. The V and J ends lost 3 bases and 3 bases, in that order; junction bases with no gene match: 6. CDR3: CASSHLGQGARGANVLTF. The CDR3 DNA reads TGTGCCAGCAGCCACCTGGGACAGGGGGCGCGTGGGGCCAACGTCCTGACTTTC.